This is a list of T cell receptor beta chains from one sample in a study of Ad26.COV2.S vaccination and SARS-CoV-2 variants. Produced via immunoSEQ multiplex PCR; TCRdb's table is partial and in-frame only. The table lists about 370,000 clones, about 88% of them singletons. Specimen: peripheral blood, collected in a trial of Ad26.COV2.S vaccine versus placebo. The receptor source for this set is a person between 18 and 60 years old who received the Ad26.COV2.S COVID-19 vaccine or a placebo. Both conserved end residues are part of each CDR3. The D gene is left open where the match is weak. Only part of the rows carry a size: once, few, many, or a class if the clone is expanded.

d_gene | j_gene | abundance | v_gene | CDR3aa | CDR3nt
TRBD1 | TRBJ2-1 | - | TRBV11-2 | CASSLLSGQGLYNEQFF | TGTGCCAGCAGCTTACTCTCGGGACAGGGCCTTTACAATGAGCAGTTCTTC
TRBD1 | TRBJ2-5 | once | TRBV30 | CAWRDRDRGGETQYF | TGTGCCTGGAGAGACCGGGACAGGGGAGGGGAGACCCAGTACTTC
- | TRBJ2-7 | - | TRBV5-4 | CASSRGGFEDEQYF | TGTGCCAGCAGCAGGGGGGGGTTCGAGGACGAGCAGTACTTC
TRBD1 | TRBJ1-1 | - | TRBV7-9 | CASRQYRGQNTEAFF | TGTGCCAGCAGGCAATACAGGGGTCAGAACACTGAAGCTTTCTTT
- | TRBJ1-3 | - | TRBV5-1 | CASSGQGPGNTIYF | TGCGCCAGCAGCGGCCAAGGGCCTGGAAACACCATATATTTT
- | TRBJ1-1 | - | TRBV25-1 | CASSELGGTNTEAFF | TGTGCCAGCAGTGAATTAGGGGGGACGAACACTGAAGCTTTCTTT
- | TRBJ1-6 | - | TRBV6-5 | CASRTDTPPLHF | TGTGCCAGCAGGACAGATACACCTCCCCTCCACTTT
- | TRBJ1-2 | - | TRBV12-3/TRBV12-4 | CASSLEGEAGYTF | TGTGCCAGCAGTTTAGAAGGGGAGGCTGGCTACACCTTC
TRBD1 | TRBJ2-7 | few | TRBV7-6 | CASSSKVGARDSLYEQYF | TGTGCCAGCAGCTCAAAGGTAGGGGCCCGGGACAGCCTATACGAGCAGTACTTC
TRBD1 | TRBJ2-1 | - | TRBV5-1 | CASSDGQAHLDEQFF | TGCGCCAGCAGCGATGGACAGGCCCACCTTGATGAGCAGTTCTTC
TRBD2 | TRBJ2-5 | - | TRBV6-2/TRBV6-3 | CASSSGGLGETQYF | TGTGCCAGCAGCTCGGGAGGATTGGGAGAGACCCAGTACTTC
- | TRBJ1-5 | - | TRBV27 | CASSPMDVNQPQHF | TGTGCCAGCAGTCCGATGGACGTCAATCAGCCCCAGCATTTT
- | TRBJ2-3 | few | TRBV3-1/TRBV3-2 | CASSQTFLAKNPDTQYF | TGTGCCAGCAGCCAAACTTTTCTAGCTAAGAATCCAGATACGCAGTATTTT
TRBD2 | TRBJ2-1 | - | TRBV5-6 | CASSSLKRDLGPEQFF | TGTGCCAGCAGCTCATTGAAGCGGGACCTGGGCCCAGAGCAGTTCTTC
- | TRBJ1-1 | - | TRBV6-9 | CASSYAGVRRLGTEAFF | TGTGCCAGCAGTTATGCCGGGGTACGTCGTCTCGGCACTGAAGCTTTCTTT
- | TRBJ1-2 | - | TRBV19 | CASSTRQMINYGYTF | TGTGCCAGTAGTACACGACAGATGATTAACTATGGCTACACCTTC
TRBD2 | TRBJ2-4 | once | TRBV3-1/TRBV3-2 | CASSHGPGLAGGPTKNIQYF | TGTGCCAGCAGCCATGGGCCGGGACTAGCGGGGGGGCCGACCAAAAACATTCAGTACTTC
TRBD2 | TRBJ2-1 | - | TRBV4-1 | CASSHLSGGLYNEQFF | TGCGCCAGCAGCCATCTTAGCGGGGGGCTCTACAATGAGCAGTTCTTC
- | TRBJ2-3 | - | TRBV27 | CASSLSWQGTGGDADTQYF | TGTGCCAGCAGTTTATCATGGCAGGGGACCGGGGGTGATGCAGATACGCAGTATTTT
- | TRBJ2-2 | - | TRBV10-3 | CASRRGAGGELFF | TGTGCCAGCCGGAGGGGCGCGGGCGGGGAGCTGTTTTTT
- | TRBJ1-2 | - | TRBV12-5 | CASGLGDQGSYGYTF | TGTGCTAGTGGTTTGGGGGACCAGGGGTCCTATGGCTACACCTTC
- | TRBJ2-6 | - | TRBV5-1 | CASSLDGFSGANVLTF | TGCGCCAGCAGCTTGGACGGCTTCTCTGGGGCCAACGTCCTGACTTTC
- | TRBJ2-3 | once | TRBV6-5 | CASSYPGEVGTDTQYF | TGTGCCAGCAGTTACCCCGGCGAGGTGGGCACAGATACGCAGTATTTT
TRBD2 | TRBJ2-1 | once | TRBV7-8 | CASSAGLAGENNEQFF | TGTGCCAGCAGCGCCGGACTAGCGGGAGAAAACAATGAGCAGTTCTTC
- | TRBJ1-1 | - | TRBV5-1 | CASSLEFSGDTEAFF | TGCGCCAGCAGCTTGGAGTTTTCTGGGGACACTGAAGCTTTCTTT
- | TRBJ2-2 | few | TRBV5-6 | CASSSHGELFF | TGTGCCAGCAGCTCACACGGGGAGCTGTTTTTT
- | TRBJ2-3 | - | TRBV2 | CASSDRGPSNTQYF | TGTGCCAGCAGTGATCGGGGGCCGTCAAATACGCAGTATTTT
TRBD1 | TRBJ1-1 | - | TRBV28 | CASSQGGAGTEAFF | TGTGCCAGCAGCCAAGGGGGCGCGGGCACTGAAGCTTTCTTT
- | TRBJ1-2 | few | TRBV6-1 | CASSGGRGNLNYGYTF | TGTGCCAGCAGTGGCGGCAGGGGAAATCTTAACTATGGCTACACCTTC
- | TRBJ1-5 | - | TRBV5-1 | CASSLAGGVNQPQHF | TGCGCCAGCAGCTTGGCGGGAGGCGTCAATCAGCCCCAGCATTTT
- | TRBJ2-7 | - | TRBV15 | CATSRGDGTEPRGSYEQYF | TGTGCCACCAGCAGAGGGGACGGGACCGAACCAAGGGGCTCCTACGAGCAGTACTTC